One T cell receptor (beta chain) is described in this entry. The antigen remains unidentified. These data are taken from a study of T cell clones after liver transplantation. Study details: As an antigen-independent comparator, third-party-reactive TCRbeta sequences came from pre-transplant mixed lymphocyte reactions. The study, taken as a whole, reports: A larger donor-reactive than third-party decline suggested partial antigen-specific deletion.

Using immunoSEQ multiplex PCR, the repertoire was profiled, and TCRdb retains in-frame clones only, with some absent. Of fewer than 85,000 clones listed, less than 85% are singletons. The CDR3 contains 18 residues. Germline CDR1 is MNHEY and CDR2 is SMNVEV (reference sequence). After removal of 3 bases from V and 3 bases from J, the junction contained 11 bases not matched to a gene. The origin of this receptor is a human patient who received a liver transplant. Some T cells may be graft donor cells. The sequenced sample was CD4+ T cells from blood, obtained at the 22-month timepoint. The chain employs TRBV27 and TRBJ1-4; 9 positions match TRBD1. DNA for the CDR3: TGTGCCAGCAGTTTGCGGACAGGGGATGTTGCTGCTAATGAAAAACTGTTTTTT. This codes for CASSLRTGDVAANEKLFF.